This T cell receptor (beta chain) was identified in a study of blood T cell repertoires in COVID-19 (dated by TCRdb to the early 2020s). Study-level background: Samples from collaborators originated in the United States, Italy and Spain and spanned both the acute and convalescent phases of COVID-19. The repertoires were released in a freely available public database intended as a resource for research on the immune response to SARS-CoV-2. Deeply sampled blood TCRbeta repertoires from subjects exposed to, actively infected with, or recovered from COVID-19 were included in the dataset. The samples were drawn from the first 160 participants of the ongoing ImmuneRACE study and from some 1,300 subjects provided by 6 global collaborators. Where available, HLA class I and class II types were taken from metadata supplied by the sample provider and were not determined by assay-based typing. The prospective study material was composed of cDNA or gDNA derived from T cells, B-cell-depleted T cells, or PBMCs. A de-identified subject ID, COVID-19 status, age in years and sex were almost always included in the sample metadata.

Collaborating institutions collected whole blood in K2EDTA tubes following their own protocols. Collaborator samples were shipped for TCRbeta analysis as frozen whole blood, isolated PBMCs, or DNA extracted from either sample type. The CDR3 has 14 amino acids, counting the end cysteine and phenylalanine. The kept DNA is CDR3 alone, 42 bases in frame from the first base. V is trimmed back by 8 bases and J by 4 bases, and the junction contains 7 bases that no gene match accounts for. Sequences SGHTA (CDR1) and FQGNSA (CDR2) are obtained from the germline V gene. TCRbeta CDR3 regions were amplified from genomic DNA using the immunoSEQ Assay, a bias-controlled multiplex PCR. The paper's data handling went like this. The number of nucleated cells in each sample was estimated by amplification of reference gene primers within the assay. To quantify the absolute abundance of each unique TCRbeta CDR3 rearrangement, sequence reads were collapsed and filtered. For each sample, productive Simpson clonality was calculated as the square root of Simpson's diversity index over productive rearrangements. In TCRdb, the immuneACCESS table is reduced to in-frame sequences with V and J assigned. These tables do not hold every clone; where another copy was compared, an unresolved V gene accounts for under half, and the others remain unexplained. That table furnishes V, J and clone size, whereas the DNA furnished D and trimming. The sample table records about 180,000 clones; roughly 87% of these occur just once. The top ten clones comprise about 1.4% of the sample.

Summary of the overall study and its limitations: The amount of clinical and demographic metadata varied by source and participant and was provided uncurated.

This clone was seen more than once but under ten times. Its antigen target is currently unknown. The record has no base qualities; no much larger clone is one base away. This sequence uses TRBV7-2 and TRBJ1-5; TRBD1 aligns with 8 central bases. Sequencing used peripheral blood. This receptor was taken from a woman in her forties or fifties with acute or convalescent COVID-19. The CDR3 corresponds to CASSDGTGNQPQHF. The DNA reads TGTGCCAGCTCCGACGGGACAGGAAATCAGCCCCAGCATTTT.